Described below is a single T cell receptor (beta chain) sequence and its context. The data derive from a study of technical replicates of blood from a handful of donors. Here immunoSEQ multiplex PCR was the method, and the copy in TCRdb shows in-frame clones only, minus some. This sample carries tens of thousands of clones, around 90% of them seen once, and the ten largest clones take over 0.35%. This CDR3 region has 12 residues. Trimming took 5 bases from V and 8 from J, leaving 10 bases between them. Germline CDR1 MDHEN, CDR2 SYDVKM. Sequencing input: T cells isolated from PBMCs. The J gene is TRBJ2-1, the V gene TRBV28; D is unresolved. This clonotype was sampled from a human donor in good health. CDR3 in amino acids: CASSLLTDEQFF. The CDR3 DNA is TGTGCCAGCAGTCTCCTAACGGATGAGCAGTTCTTC.